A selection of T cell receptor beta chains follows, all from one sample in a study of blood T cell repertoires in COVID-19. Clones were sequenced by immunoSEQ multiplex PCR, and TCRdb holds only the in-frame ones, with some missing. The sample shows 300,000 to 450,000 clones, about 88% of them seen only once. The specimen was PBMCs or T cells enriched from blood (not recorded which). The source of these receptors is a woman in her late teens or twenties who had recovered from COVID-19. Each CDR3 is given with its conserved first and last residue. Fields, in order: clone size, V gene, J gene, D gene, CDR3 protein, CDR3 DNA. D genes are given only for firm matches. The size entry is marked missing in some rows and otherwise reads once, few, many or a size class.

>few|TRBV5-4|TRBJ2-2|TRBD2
CASSLVGTRGPAGELFF
TGTGCCAGCAGCTTGGTCGGGACTAGAGGGCCCGCCGGGGAGCTGTTTTTT
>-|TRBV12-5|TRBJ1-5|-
CASVSRGGRQPQHF
TGTGCTAGTGTCTCCCGGGGGGGTCGACAGCCCCAGCATTTT
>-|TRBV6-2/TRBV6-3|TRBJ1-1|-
CASSVQGGYTEAFF
TGTGCCAGCAGTGTACAGGGCGGGTACACTGAAGCTTTCTTT
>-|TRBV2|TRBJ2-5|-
CASSYFERETQYF
TGTGCCAGCAGCTACTTCGAACGAGAGACCCAGTACTTC
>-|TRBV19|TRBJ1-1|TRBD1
CASTPWGQKNTEAFF
TGTGCCAGTACCCCTTGGGGACAGAAGAACACTGAAGCTTTCTTT
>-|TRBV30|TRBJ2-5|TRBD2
CAWSEGLAGPETQYF
TGTGCCTGGAGCGAGGGACTAGCGGGACCAGAGACCCAGTACTTC
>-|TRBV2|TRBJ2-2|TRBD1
CASRATGGRTGELFF
TGTGCCAGCAGGGCTACAGGGGGCCGCACCGGGGAGCTGTTTTTT
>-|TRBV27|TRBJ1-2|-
CASSSNPNYGYTF
TGTGCCAGCAGTTCTAATCCTAACTATGGCTACACCTTC
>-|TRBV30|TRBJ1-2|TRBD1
CAWDLPGGHGYTF
TGTGCCTGGGACCTACCAGGGGGACATGGCTACACCTTC
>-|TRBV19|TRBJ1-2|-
CASSGETGNYGYTF
TGTGCCAGTTCGGGCGAGACAGGAAACTATGGCTACACCTTC
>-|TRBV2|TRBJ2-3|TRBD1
CASGQGSTDTQYF
TGTGCCAGCGGACAGGGAAGCACAGATACGCAGTATTTT
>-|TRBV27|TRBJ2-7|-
CASSLSSTGYEQYF
TGTGCCAGCAGTTTAAGTTCTACCGGCTACGAGCAGTACTTC
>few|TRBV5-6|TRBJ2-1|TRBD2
CASSPRAAGGYNEQFF
TGTGCCAGCAGCCCCCGAGCAGCGGGGGGGTACAATGAGCAGTTCTTC
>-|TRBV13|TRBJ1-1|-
CASSRGTEAFF
TGTGCCAGCAGTCGGGGGACTGAAGCTTTCTTT
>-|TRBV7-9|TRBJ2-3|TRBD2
CASSLALLAAGTDTQYF
TGTGCCAGCAGCTTAGCCCTACTAGCGGCGGGGACAGATACGCAGTATTTT
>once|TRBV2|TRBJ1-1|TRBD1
CASSVNGQGASEAFF
TGTGCCAGCAGCGTTAACGGACAGGGGGCATCTGAAGCTTTCTTT
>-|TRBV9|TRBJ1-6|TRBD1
CASSVGTGASPLHF
TGTGCCAGCAGCGTCGGGACAGGGGCATCACCCCTCCACTTT
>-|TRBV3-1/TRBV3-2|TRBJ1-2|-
CASSPTGYYGYTF
TGTGCCAGCAGCCCCACAGGGTATTATGGCTACACCTTC
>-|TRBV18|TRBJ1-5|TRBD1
CASSPGTDNQPQHF
TGTGCCAGCTCGCCCGGGACAGATAATCAGCCCCAGCATTTT
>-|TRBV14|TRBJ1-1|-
CASSQVGSGGTEAFF
TGTGCCAGCAGCCAGGTTGGTTCGGGGGGCACTGAAGCTTTCTTT
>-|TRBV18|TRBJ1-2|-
CASSSIGQTFTTNYGYTF
TGTGCCAGCTCATCAATAGGACAGACATTTACTACTAACTATGGCTACACCTTC
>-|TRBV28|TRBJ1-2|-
CASSGLFKGYTF
TGTGCCAGCAGTGGCCTTTTCAAGGGCTACACCTTC
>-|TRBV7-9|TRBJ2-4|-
CASSLAVSTGLGIQYF
TGTGCCAGCAGCCTCGCAGTATCCACAGGGTTAGGCATTCAGTACTTC
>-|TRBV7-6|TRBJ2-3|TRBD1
CASSPRQGRTDTQYF
TGTGCCAGCAGCCCCCGACAGGGACGCACAGATACGCAGTATTTT
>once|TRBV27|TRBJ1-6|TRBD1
CASSFDRGVGSYNSPLHF
TGTGCCAGCAGTTTCGACAGGGGCGTTGGGTCCTATAATTCACCCCTCCACTTT
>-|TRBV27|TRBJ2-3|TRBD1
CASRSYDRATDTQYF
TGTGCCAGCAGATCTTATGACAGGGCCACAGATACGCAGTATTTT
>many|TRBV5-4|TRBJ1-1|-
CASSPGRPGGTEAFF
TGTGCCAGCAGCCCGGGACGGCCCGGGGGGACTGAAGCTTTCTTT
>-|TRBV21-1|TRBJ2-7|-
CASSRGTGVHEQYF
TGTGCCAGCAGCAGGGGGACAGGCGTCCACGAGCAGTACTTC
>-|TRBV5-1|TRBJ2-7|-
CASSLSDSSYEQYF
TGCGCCAGCAGCTTGTCTGATAGCTCCTACGAGCAGTACTTC
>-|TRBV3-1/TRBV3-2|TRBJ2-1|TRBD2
CASSPTSGGGEQFF
TGTGCCAGCAGCCCAACTAGCGGGGGGGGTGAGCAGTTCTTC
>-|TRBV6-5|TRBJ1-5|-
CAGLLTGNNQPQHF
TGTGCCGGACTTTTGACAGGTAACAATCAGCCCCAGCATTTT
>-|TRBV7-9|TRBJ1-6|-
CASSPEVRTENSPLHF
TGTGCCAGCAGCCCCGAGGTAAGGACAGAAAATTCACCCCTCCACTTT
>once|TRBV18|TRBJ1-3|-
CASSPQGGGNTIYF
TGTGCCAGCTCACCCCAGGGTGGTGGAAACACCATATATTTT
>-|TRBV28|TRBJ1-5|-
CASRTSHSNQPQHF
TGTGCCAGCCGGACAAGTCATAGCAATCAGCCCCAGCATTTT
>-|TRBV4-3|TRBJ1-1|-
CASSQGAFSNTEAFF
TGCGCCAGCAGCCAAGGGGCGTTTTCGAACACTGAAGCTTTCTTT
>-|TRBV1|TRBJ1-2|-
CTSSQTGGAEGYTF
TGCACCAGCAGCCAGACGGGGGGCGCGGAGGGCTACACCTTC
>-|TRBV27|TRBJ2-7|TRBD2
CASSLEGGLASYEQYF
TGTGCCAGCAGTTTAGAAGGGGGACTAGCTTCCTACGAGCAGTACTTC
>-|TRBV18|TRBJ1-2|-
CASSQTGTSNDYGYTF
TGTGCCAGCTCACAAACAGGGACATCGAACGACTATGGCTACACCTTC
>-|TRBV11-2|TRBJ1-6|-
CASSLFEGANSPLHF
TGTGCCAGCAGCCTCTTTGAAGGGGCCAATTCACCCCTCCACTTT
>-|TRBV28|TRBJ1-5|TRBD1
CASSGDRARAQHF
TGTGCCAGCAGTGGGGACAGAGCCAGGGCCCAGCATTTT
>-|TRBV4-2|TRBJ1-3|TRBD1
CASSPRQGSGNTIYF
TGTGCCAGCAGCCCTAGACAGGGTTCCGGAAACACCATATATTTT
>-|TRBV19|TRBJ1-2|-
CASSPTASYGYTF
TGTGCCAGTAGTCCGACAGCTAGTTATGGCTACACCTTC
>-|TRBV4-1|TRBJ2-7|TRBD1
CASSQISTGGMNEQYF
TGCGCCAGCAGCCAAATTTCGACAGGGGGCATGAACGAGCAGTACTTC
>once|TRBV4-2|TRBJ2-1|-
CASSLGLALFF
TGTGCCAGCAGCCTTGGGCTAGCGTTGTTCTTC
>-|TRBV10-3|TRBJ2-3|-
CAISESIVPGEDTQYF
TGTGCCATCAGTGAGTCGATAGTTCCGGGGGAGGATACGCAGTATTTT
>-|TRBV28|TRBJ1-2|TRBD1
CASSSVQGGYGYTF
TGTGCCAGCAGTTCGGTTCAGGGGGGCTATGGCTACACCTTC
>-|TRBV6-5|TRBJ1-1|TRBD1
CASSQQQGANTEAFF
TGTGCCAGCAGTCAACAACAGGGGGCGAACACTGAAGCTTTCTTT
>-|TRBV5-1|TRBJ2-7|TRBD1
CASSTRPGQTYEQYF
TGCGCCAGCAGCACGCGTCCGGGACAGACCTACGAGCAGTACTTC
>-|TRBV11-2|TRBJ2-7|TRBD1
CASSLRDRSYEQYF
TGTGCCAGCAGCTTACGGGACAGGTCTTACGAGCAGTACTTC
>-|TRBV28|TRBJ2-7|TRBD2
CASSLPSGLAGTVFHYEQYF
TGTGCCAGCAGTTTGCCCTCGGGACTAGCGGGTACGGTATTTCACTACGAGCAGTACTTC
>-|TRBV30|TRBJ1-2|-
CACPQGGSYGYTF
TGTGCCTGCCCCCAGGGAGGTTCCTATGGCTACACCTTC
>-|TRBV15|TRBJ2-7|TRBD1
CATSSLGQGAYEQYF
TGTGCCACCAGCTCGCTTGGACAGGGGGCGTACGAGCAGTACTTC
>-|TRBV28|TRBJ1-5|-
CASSSDRPQHF
TGTGCCAGCAGTTCGGACAGGCCCCAGCATTTT
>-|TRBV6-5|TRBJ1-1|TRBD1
CASRRDRNTEAFF
TGTGCCAGCAGAAGGGACAGAAACACTGAAGCTTTCTTT
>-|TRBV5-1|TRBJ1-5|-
CASSSGTNQPQHF
TGCGCCAGCAGCTCCGGGACAAATCAGCCCCAGCATTTT
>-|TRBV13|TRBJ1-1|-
CASSLGARETIPEAFF
TGTGCCAGCAGCTTAGGCGCCAGGGAAACAATACCTGAAGCTTTCTTT
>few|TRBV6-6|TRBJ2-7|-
CALGRGETYEQYF
TGTGCGTTGGGGCGCGGGGAGACCTACGAGCAGTACTTC